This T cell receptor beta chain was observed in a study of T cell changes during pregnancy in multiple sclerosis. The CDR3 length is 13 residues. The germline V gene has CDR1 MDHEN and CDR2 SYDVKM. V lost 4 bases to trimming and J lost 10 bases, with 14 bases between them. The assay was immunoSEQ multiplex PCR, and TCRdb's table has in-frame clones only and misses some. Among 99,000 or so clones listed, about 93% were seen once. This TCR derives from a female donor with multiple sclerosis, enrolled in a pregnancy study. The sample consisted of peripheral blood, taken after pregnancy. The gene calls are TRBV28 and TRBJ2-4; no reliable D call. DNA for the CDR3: TGTGCCAGCAGTTCCCCCCTCTCCCGGATTCAGTACTTC. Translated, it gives CASSSPLSRIQYF.